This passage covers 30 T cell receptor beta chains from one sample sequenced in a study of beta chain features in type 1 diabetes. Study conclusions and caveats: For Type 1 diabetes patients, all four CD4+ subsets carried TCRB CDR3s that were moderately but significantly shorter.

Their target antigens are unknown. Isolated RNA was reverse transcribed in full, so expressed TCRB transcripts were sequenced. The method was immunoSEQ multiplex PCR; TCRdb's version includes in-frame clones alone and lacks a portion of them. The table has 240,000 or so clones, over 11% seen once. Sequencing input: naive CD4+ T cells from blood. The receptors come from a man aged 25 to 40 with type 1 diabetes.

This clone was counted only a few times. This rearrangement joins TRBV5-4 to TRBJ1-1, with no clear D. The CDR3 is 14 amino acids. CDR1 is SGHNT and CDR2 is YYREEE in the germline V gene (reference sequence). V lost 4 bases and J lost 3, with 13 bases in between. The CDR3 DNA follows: TGTGCCAGCAGCACGGGGAATTCTTACACTGAAGCTTTCTTT. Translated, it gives CASSTGNSYTEAFF.

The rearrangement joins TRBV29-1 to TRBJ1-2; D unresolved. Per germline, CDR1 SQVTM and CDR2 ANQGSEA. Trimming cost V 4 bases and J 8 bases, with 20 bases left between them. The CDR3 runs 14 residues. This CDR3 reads CSVGEPRKPQGYTF. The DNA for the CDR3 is TGCAGCGTTGGAGAACCCAGGAAGCCCCAGGGCTACACCTTC.

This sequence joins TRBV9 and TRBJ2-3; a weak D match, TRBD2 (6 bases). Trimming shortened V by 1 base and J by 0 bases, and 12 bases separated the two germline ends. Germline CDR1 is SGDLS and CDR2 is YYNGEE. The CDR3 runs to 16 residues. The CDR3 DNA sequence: TGTGCCAGCAGCGTATATGGAGGGCCAAGCACAGATACGCAGTATTTT. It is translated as CASSVYGGPSTDTQYF.

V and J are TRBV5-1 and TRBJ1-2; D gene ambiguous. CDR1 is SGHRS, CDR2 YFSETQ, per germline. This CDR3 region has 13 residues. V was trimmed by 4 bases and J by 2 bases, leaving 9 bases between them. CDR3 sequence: CASSQDSNYGYTF. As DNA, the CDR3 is TGCGCCAGCAGCCAGGACTCAAACTATGGCTACACCTTC.

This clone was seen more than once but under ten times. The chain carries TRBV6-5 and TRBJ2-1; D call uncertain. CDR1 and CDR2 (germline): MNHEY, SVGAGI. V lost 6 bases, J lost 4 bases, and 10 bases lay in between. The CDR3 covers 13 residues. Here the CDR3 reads CASSSDGYNEQFF. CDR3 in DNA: TGTGCCAGCAGCTCCGACGGGTACAATGAGCAGTTCTTC.

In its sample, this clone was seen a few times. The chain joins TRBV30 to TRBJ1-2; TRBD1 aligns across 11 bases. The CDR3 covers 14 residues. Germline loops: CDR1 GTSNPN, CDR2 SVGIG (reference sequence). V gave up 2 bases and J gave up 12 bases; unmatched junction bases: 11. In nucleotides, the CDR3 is TGTGCCTGGAGTCCAACTATGGGACAGGGGGGTGACACCTTC. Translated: CAWSPTMGQGGDTF.

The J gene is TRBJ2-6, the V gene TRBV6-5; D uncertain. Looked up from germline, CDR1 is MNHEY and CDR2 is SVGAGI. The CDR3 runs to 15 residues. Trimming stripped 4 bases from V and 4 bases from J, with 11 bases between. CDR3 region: CASSLLWAGANVLTF. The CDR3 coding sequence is TGTGCCAGCAGTTTACTCTGGGCCGGGGCCAACGTCCTGACTTTC.

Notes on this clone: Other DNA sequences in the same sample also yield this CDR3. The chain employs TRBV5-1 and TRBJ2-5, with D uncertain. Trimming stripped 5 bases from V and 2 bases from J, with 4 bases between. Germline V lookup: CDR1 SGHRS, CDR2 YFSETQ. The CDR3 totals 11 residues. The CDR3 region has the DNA TGCGCCAGCAGGGCTCAAGAGACCCAGTACTTC. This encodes CASRAQETQYF. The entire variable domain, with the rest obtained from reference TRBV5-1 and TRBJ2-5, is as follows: KAGVTQTPRYLIKTRGQQVTLSCSPISGHRSVSWYQQTPGQGLQFLFEYFSETQRNKGNFPGRFSGRQFSNSRSEMNVSTLELGDSALYLCASRAQETQYFGPGTRLLVL.

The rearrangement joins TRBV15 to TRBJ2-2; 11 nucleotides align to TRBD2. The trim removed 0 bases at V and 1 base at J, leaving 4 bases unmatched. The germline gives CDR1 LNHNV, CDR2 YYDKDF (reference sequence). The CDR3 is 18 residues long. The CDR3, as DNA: TGTGCCACCAGCAGAGACTTAGGACTAGCGGGGAACACCGGGGAGCTGTTTTTT. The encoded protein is CATSRDLGLAGNTGELFF.

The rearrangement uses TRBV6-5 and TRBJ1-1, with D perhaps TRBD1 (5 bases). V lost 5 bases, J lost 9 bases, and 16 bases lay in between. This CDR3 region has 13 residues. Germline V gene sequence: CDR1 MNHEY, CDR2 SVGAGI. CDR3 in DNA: TGTGCCAGCAGTCCCCCGGTAGGGGAAAAAGCTTTCTTT. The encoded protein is CASSPPVGEKAFF.

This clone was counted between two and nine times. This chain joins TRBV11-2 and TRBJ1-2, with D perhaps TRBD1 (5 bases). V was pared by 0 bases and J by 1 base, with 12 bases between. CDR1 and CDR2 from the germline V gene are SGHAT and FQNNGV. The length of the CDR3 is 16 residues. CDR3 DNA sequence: TGTGCCAGCAGCTTAGATCGGGGGAGGAGTAACTATGGCTACACCTTC. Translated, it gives CASSLDRGRSNYGYTF.

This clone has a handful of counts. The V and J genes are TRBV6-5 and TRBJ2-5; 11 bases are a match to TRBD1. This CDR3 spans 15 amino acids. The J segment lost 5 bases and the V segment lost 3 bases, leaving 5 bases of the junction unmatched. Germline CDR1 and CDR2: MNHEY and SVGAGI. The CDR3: CASSYFGQGAETQYF. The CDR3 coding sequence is TGTGCCAGCAGTTATTTTGGACAGGGGGCGGAGACCCAGTACTTC.

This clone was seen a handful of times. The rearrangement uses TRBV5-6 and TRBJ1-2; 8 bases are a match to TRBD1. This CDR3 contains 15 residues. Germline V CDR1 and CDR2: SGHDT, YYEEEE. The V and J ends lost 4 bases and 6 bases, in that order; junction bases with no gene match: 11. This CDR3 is CASSPGRGQADGYTF. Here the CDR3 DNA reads TGTGCCAGCAGCCCCGGCAGGGGGCAAGCTGATGGCTACACCTTC.

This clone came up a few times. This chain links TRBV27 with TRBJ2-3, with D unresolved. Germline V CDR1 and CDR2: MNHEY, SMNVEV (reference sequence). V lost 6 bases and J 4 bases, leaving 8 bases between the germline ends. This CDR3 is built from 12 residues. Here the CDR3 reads CASRGTADTQYF. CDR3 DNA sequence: TGTGCCAGCAGGGGCACTGCAGATACGCAGTATTTT.

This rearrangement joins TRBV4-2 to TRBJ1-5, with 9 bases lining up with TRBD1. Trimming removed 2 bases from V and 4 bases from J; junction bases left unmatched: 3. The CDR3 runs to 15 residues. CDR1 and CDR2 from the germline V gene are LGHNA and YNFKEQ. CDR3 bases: TGTGCCAGCAGCCAACTAGGACAGGGGAATCAGCCCCAGCATTTT. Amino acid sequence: CASSQLGQGNQPQHF.

The CDR3 region is CASRPRGRVYGYTF. The DNA for the CDR3 is TGTGCCAGTAGACCCAGGGGGCGCGTCTATGGCTACACCTTC. V gene TRBV19 combines with J gene TRBJ1-2, with 8 bases that match TRBD1. The V gene end was trimmed by 6 bases and the J gene end by 4 bases; junction bases not matched to a gene: 7. This CDR3 spans 14 amino acids. Germline assignment: CDR1 LNHDA and CDR2 SQIVND (reference sequence).

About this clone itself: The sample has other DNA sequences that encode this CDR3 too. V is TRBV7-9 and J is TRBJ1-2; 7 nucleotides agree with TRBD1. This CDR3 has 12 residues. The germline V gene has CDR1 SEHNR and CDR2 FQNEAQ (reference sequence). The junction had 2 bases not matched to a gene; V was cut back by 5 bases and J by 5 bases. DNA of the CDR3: TGTGCCAGCAGCCTGACAGGGTATGGCTACACCTTC. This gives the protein CASSLTGYGYTF.

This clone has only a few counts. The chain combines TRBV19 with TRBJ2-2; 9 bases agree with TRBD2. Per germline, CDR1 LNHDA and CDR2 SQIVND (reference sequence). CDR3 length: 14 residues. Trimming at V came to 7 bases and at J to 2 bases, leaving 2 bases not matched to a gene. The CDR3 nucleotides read TGTGCCAGTAAGCTAGCGGGAAACACCGGGGAGCTGTTTTTT. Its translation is CASKLAGNTGELFF.

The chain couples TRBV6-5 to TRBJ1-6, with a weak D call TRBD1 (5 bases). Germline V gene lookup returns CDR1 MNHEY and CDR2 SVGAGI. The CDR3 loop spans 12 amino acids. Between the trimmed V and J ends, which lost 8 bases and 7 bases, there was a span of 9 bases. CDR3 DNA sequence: TGTGCCAGCCGCAGGGCGAATTCACCCCTCCACTTT. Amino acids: CASRRANSPLHF.

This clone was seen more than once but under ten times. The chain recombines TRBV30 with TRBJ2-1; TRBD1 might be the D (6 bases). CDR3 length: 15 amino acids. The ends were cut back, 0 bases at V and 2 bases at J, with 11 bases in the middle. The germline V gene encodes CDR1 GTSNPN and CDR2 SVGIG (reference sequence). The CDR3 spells CAWSVGQGTYNEQFF. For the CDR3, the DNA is TGTGCCTGGAGTGTAGGGCAGGGGACCTACAATGAGCAGTTCTTC.

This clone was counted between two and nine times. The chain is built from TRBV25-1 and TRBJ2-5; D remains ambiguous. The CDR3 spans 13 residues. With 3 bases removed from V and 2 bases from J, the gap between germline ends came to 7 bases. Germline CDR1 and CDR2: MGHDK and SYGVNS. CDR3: CASSDPFQETQYF. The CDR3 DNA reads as TGTGCCAGCAGTGACCCCTTTCAAGAGACCCAGTACTTC.

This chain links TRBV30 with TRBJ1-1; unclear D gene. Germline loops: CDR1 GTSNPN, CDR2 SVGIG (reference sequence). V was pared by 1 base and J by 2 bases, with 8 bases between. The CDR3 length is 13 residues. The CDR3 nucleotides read TGTGCCTGGAGTGAAACAGCTAACACTGAAGCTTTCTTT. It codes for CAWSETANTEAFF.

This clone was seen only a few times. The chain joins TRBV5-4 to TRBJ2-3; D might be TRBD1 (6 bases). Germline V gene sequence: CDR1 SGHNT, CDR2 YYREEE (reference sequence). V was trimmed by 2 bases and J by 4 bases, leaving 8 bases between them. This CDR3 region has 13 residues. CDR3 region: CASSLQGSDTQYF. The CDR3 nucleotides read TGTGCCAGCAGCTTACAGGGTTCAGATACGCAGTATTTT.

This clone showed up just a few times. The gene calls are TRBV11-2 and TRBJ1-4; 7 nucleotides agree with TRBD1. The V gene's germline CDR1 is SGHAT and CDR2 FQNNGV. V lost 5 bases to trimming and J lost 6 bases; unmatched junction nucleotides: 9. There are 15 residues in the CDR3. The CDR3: CASSTPEGGHEKLFF. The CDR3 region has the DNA TGTGCCAGCAGCACCCCGGAAGGGGGCCATGAAAAACTGTTTTTT.

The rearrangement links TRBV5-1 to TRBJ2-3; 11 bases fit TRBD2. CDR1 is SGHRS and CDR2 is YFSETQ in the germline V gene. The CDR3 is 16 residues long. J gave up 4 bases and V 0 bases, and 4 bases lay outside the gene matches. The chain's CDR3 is CASSLAGTSGPDTQYF. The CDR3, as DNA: TGCGCCAGCAGCTTGGCCGGGACTAGCGGACCAGATACGCAGTATTTT.

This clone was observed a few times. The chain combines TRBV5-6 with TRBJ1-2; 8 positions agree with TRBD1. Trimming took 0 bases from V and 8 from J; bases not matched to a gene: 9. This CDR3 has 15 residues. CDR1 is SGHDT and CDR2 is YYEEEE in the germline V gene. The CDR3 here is CASSLAGGEKGGYTF. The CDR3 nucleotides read TGTGCCAGCAGCTTGGCAGGGGGCGAAAAGGGCGGCTACACCTTC.

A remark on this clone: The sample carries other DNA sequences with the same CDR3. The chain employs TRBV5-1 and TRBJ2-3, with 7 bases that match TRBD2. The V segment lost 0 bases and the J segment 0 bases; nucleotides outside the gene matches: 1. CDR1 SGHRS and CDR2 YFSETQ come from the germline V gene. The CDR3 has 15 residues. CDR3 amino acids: CASSLAGGSTDTQYF. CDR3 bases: TGCGCCAGCAGCTTGGCGGGGGGAAGCACAGATACGCAGTATTTT.

CDR3 loop: CASSQSGGTGAQYF. CDR3 sequence (DNA): TGTGCCAGCAGTCAATCCGGGGGGACAGGGGCCCAGTACTTC. The genes are TRBV2 and TRBJ2-5; 10 bases match TRBD1. Germline values: CDR1 SNHLY, CDR2 FYNNEI. The CDR3 loop spans 14 amino acids. Unmatched junction bases numbered 9, after V lost 5 bases and J lost 9 bases.

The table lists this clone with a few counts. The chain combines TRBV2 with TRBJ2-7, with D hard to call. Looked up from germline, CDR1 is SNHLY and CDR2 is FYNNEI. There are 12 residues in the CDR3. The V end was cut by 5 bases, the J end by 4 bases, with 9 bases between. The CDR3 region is CASSKQDYEQYF. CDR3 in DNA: TGTGCCAGCAGTAAACAAGATTACGAGCAGTACTTC.

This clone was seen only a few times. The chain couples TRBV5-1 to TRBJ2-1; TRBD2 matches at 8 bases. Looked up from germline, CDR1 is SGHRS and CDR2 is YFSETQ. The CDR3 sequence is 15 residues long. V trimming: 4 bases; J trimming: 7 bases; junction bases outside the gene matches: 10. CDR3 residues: CASSRGGQGENEQFF. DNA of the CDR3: TGCGCCAGCAGCCGGGGGGGGCAGGGAGAGAATGAGCAGTTCTTC.